This TCR beta chain was recorded in a study of blood T cells in healthy people across ages. Germline CDR1 SGHTA, CDR2 FQGNSA. The CDR3 is 14 amino acids. V lost 1 base to trimming and J lost 4 bases, with 10 bases between them. The use of a sample-barcoded 5' primer and a J-beta primer mix characterized a second PCR of roughly 6 to 11 cycles. In TCRdb, the 5' RACE reads were re-called with MiXCR into one record per CDR3 protein. Of 850,000 to 1,000,000 distinct CDR3 sequences listed, roughly 51% are singletons. J is TRBJ1-2 and V is TRBV7-2; D unclear. The material sequenced was blood. The clonotype originates from a woman in her sixties in good health. CDR3 in DNA: TGTGCCAGCAGCTTAGTCCCAGGCTTCTATGGCTACACCTTC. Translated, it gives CASSLVPGFYGYTF.